Following are 9 T cell receptor beta chains from one sample sequenced in a study of T-cell memory formation after mild COVID-19. TCRdb re-called the 5' RACE reads with MiXCR, one entry per CDR3 protein. The sample holds more than 150,000 distinct CDR3 sequences, 18% seen once. The specimen sequenced was PBMCs or a T cell subset sorted from them (not recorded which). Receptor source: a man aged 18 to 29 who had mild COVID-19 (a few samples of this study predate the infection). Cell type and time point are not known.

The sample holds a few counts of this clonotype. V and J are TRBV7-2 and TRBJ1-1, with D possibly being TRBD1 (6 bases). The germline V and J ends were trimmed by 4 bases and 6 bases, with 12 bases remaining between them. This CDR3 contains 13 residues. Germline V gene lookup returns CDR1 SGHTA and CDR2 FQGNSA. In DNA, the CDR3 is TGTGCCAGCAGCTCTTATACAGGGTCTGAAGCTTTCTTT. Amino acids: CASSSYTGSEAFF.

The rearrangement joins TRBV7-2 to TRBJ1-3, with 9 bases identical to TRBD1. The V segment lost 3 bases and the J segment 0 bases; nucleotides outside the gene matches: 3. CDR1 and CDR2 from the germline V gene are SGHTA and FQGNSA. The CDR3 is made up of 16 amino acids. The CDR3 DNA sequence: TGTGCCAGCAGCTTGATGACAGGGGGCTCTGGAAACACCATATATTTT. Translating it yields CASSLMTGGSGNTIYF.

V gene TRBV7-9 combines with J gene TRBJ2-1; tentatively, D is TRBD2 (7 bases). Germline CDR1 and CDR2: SEHNR and FQNEAQ (reference sequence). The CDR3 length is 12 residues. Trimming stripped 0 bases from V and 12 bases from J, with 9 bases between. The CDR3 DNA is TGTGCCAGCAGCTTAGCGGGGGGGCTGCAGTTCTTC. It translates to CASSLAGGLQFF.

The chain employs TRBV10-3 and TRBJ2-7; tentative D call: TRBD1 (5 bases). V was shortened by 4 bases and J by 7 bases, with 14 bases between the two germline ends. The CDR3 has 13 residues. The germline V gene has CDR1 ENHRY and CDR2 SYGVKD. The CDR3 nucleotides are TGTGCCATCAGTGCTAGGGGTATGGGGGAGCAGTACGTC. It specifies CAISARGMGEQYV.

The V call is TRBV18, the J call TRBJ2-3; possibly TRBD2 for D (5 bases). V lost 3 bases and J lost 1, with 14 bases in between. This CDR3 has 16 amino acids. Germline V lookup: CDR1 KGHSH, CDR2 LQKENI. The CDR3 nucleotides are TGTGCCAGCTCACCCGAATGGGCGGGCGGCACAGATACGCAGTATTTT. The encoded protein is CASSPEWAGGTDTQYF.

The rearrangement links TRBV7-2 to TRBJ2-5; TRBD2 matches 8 bases. The CDR3 length is 16 residues. V was clipped by 4 bases and J by 6 bases; unmatched bases: 13. The V gene's germline CDR1 is SGHTA and CDR2 FQGNSA. The CDR3 DNA is TGTGCCAGCAGCTCCGTTCCGGGACTAGGACGAAAGACCCAGTACTTC. Amino acids: CASSSVPGLGRKTQYF.

The V call is TRBV3-1, the J call TRBJ1-2; 7 positions agree with TRBD1. Per germline, CDR1 LGHDT and CDR2 YNNKEL (reference sequence). The ends lost 0 bases at V and 4 bases at J; junction bases unmatched: 8. The CDR3 length is 16 residues. Here the CDR3 reads CASSQDRGRGPYGYTF. The CDR3 DNA follows: TGTGCCAGCAGCCAAGATCGCGGTAGGGGGCCCTATGGCTACACCTTC. The whole variable domain, remainder taken from reference TRBV3-1 and TRBJ1-2, is DTAVSQTPKYLVTQMGNDKSIKCEQNLGHDTMYWYKQDSKKFLKIMFSYNNKELIINETVPNRFSPKSPDKAHLNLHINSLELGDSAVYFCASSQDRGRGPYGYTFGSGTRLTVV.

This clonotype was counted a few times. V is TRBV24-1 and J is TRBJ2-3, with D perhaps assigned TRBD1 or TRBD2 (5 bases each). With 4 bases removed from V and 5 bases from J, the gap between germline ends came to 15 bases. Germline V gives CDR1 KGHDR, CDR2 SFDVKD. CDR3 size: 15 residues. This chain's CDR3 is CATSDSRGDGDTQYF. Written as DNA, the CDR3 is TGTGCCACCAGTGACTCGAGGGGCGATGGAGATACGCAGTATTTT.

The chain recombines TRBV20-1 with TRBJ2-2; D is ambiguous. Trimming took 3 bases from V and 3 from J, leaving 5 bases between them. Germline V gene sequence: CDR1 DFQATT, CDR2 SNEGSKA (reference sequence). The CDR3 covers 12 residues. CDR3 region: CSARSDTGELFF. In nucleotides, the CDR3 is TGCAGTGCTAGGTCCGACACCGGGGAGCTGTTTTTT.